The rows below give T cell receptor beta chains drawn from one sample of a study of shared T cell receptors in the human thymus. Repertoires were generated with immunoSEQ multiplex PCR, while TCRdb's copy carries only in-frame clones and drops some. Of about 500,000 clones listed, 78% are singletons. In addition, the sample was reused for a study of human thymus T cells.

Sequencing input: thymocytes. All receptors come from a boy younger than two with a congenital heart defect. The CDR3 runs from the conserved cysteine through the conserved F or W. The D gene is left open where the match is weak. A row's size may be missing; if present it is once, few, many or a size class.

clone_size	j_call	v_call	d_call	cdr3_aa	cdr3_nt
NA	TRBJ1-5	TRBV6-1	NA	CASSAVQGRSNQPQHF	TGTGCCAGCAGTGCCGTACAGGGACGGAGCAATCAGCCCCAGCATTTT
NA	TRBJ2-7	TRBV9	NA	CASSGLLWAEF	TGTGCCAGCAGCGGGCTTCTGTGGGCTGAGTTC
NA	TRBJ2-1	TRBV7-4	TRBD2	CASSPAGLAGGPYNEQFF	TGTGCCAGCAGCCCGGCGGGACTAGCGGGAGGGCCTTACAATGAGCAGTTCTTC
NA	TRBJ2-7	TRBV5-6	TRBD2	CASSFRRPSGSYEQYF	TGTGCCAGCAGCTTCAGGCGGCCTAGCGGGAGTTACGAGCAGTACTTC
NA	TRBJ1-2	TRBV7-2	NA	CASSHGSPGGYGYTF	TGTGCCAGCAGCCACGGTTCTCCCGGGGGCTATGGCTACACCTTC
NA	TRBJ2-7	TRBV18	NA	CASSPPSFYEQYF	TGTGCCAGCTCACCACCCAGTTTCTACGAGCAGTACTTC
once	TRBJ2-3	TRBV9	NA	CASSVGLGGGGTDTQYF	TGTGCCAGCAGCGTAGGACTAGGTGGGGGAGGCACAGATACGCAGTATTTT
NA	TRBJ2-1	TRBV28	NA	CATSRIKTYNEQFF	TGTGCCACATCCAGGATTAAGACCTACAATGAGCAGTTCTTC
NA	TRBJ2-2	TRBV6-6	TRBD2	CASSTGTSENTGELFF	TGTGCCAGCAGTACTGGGACTAGCGAGAACACCGGGGAGCTGTTTTTT
NA	TRBJ2-3	TRBV5-1	NA	CASSPEQRPSTDTQYF	TGCGCCAGCAGCCCAGAGCAGCGACCTAGCACAGATACGCAGTATTTT
NA	TRBJ1-1	TRBV27	TRBD1	CASIDRENTEAFF	TGTGCCAGCATAGACAGGGAGAACACTGAAGCTTTCTTT
NA	TRBJ2-7	TRBV28	NA	CASSLGGTRGYEQYF	TGTGCCAGCAGTTTAGGGGGGACTCGGGGCTACGAGCAGTACTTC
NA	TRBJ2-7	TRBV5-6	NA	CASSSPRKEDRENDEQYF	TGTGCCAGCAGCTCCCCGAGGAAGGAGGATCGGGAGAACGACGAGCAGTACTTC
few	TRBJ2-7	TRBV19	TRBD2	CASSISLVSGTPYEQYF	TGTGCCAGTAGTATAAGCCTCGTTAGCGGGACTCCCTACGAGCAGTACTTC
NA	TRBJ2-7	TRBV15	TRBD2	CATSRYGAGGISYEQYF	TGTGCCACCAGCAGATATGGAGCGGGAGGGATCTCCTACGAGCAGTACTTC
NA	TRBJ2-7	TRBV27	TRBD2	CASSPPGGLADEQYF	TGTGCCAGCAGTCCCCCAGGCGGACTAGCGGACGAGCAGTACTTC
once	TRBJ1-1	TRBV27	NA	CASSPPRGTEAFF	TGTGCCAGCAGTCCCCCCCGGGGCACTGAAGCTTTCTTT
NA	TRBJ2-3	TRBV13	TRBD2	CASSLGTSGRAHPHTQYF	TGTGCCAGCAGCTTAGGGACTAGCGGGAGGGCCCATCCCCATACGCAGTATTTT
once	TRBJ2-3	TRBV29-1	NA	CSVAVGGGDTQYF	TGCAGCGTTGCGGTCGGCGGTGGAGATACGCAGTATTTT
NA	TRBJ1-1	TRBV5-6	TRBD1	CASGGTGFVTEAFF	TGTGCCAGCGGGGGGACAGGGTTCGTCACTGAAGCTTTCTTT
NA	TRBJ1-3	TRBV27	NA	CASSPRELSGNTIYF	TGTGCCAGCAGCCCCCGGGAGCTCTCTGGAAACACCATATATTTT
NA	TRBJ2-5	TRBV6-5	TRBD1	CASSSRQGAGQETQYF	TGTGCCAGCAGTTCTCGACAGGGGGCAGGTCAAGAGACCCAGTACTTC
NA	TRBJ2-7	TRBV6-1	TRBD2	CASSERRLAGGHYEQYF	TGTGCCAGCAGTGAAAGGAGGCTAGCGGGAGGGCATTACGAGCAGTACTTC
NA	TRBJ2-1	TRBV7-3	TRBD2	CASSLRGGLVPFTREQFF	TGTGCCAGCAGCTTAAGGGGGGGGTTAGTACCCTTTACCCGGGAGCAGTTCTTC
NA	TRBJ2-1	TRBV6-5	NA	CASSSTLGAYNEQFF	TGTGCCAGCAGTTCGACTCTAGGGGCCTACAATGAGCAGTTCTTC
NA	TRBJ1-1	TRBV10-2	NA	CASRHPEGTEAFF	TGCGCCAGCAGACACCCGGAGGGGACTGAAGCTTTCTTT
NA	TRBJ2-5	TRBV20-1	NA	CSARGVREQYF	TGCAGTGCTAGAGGGGTTCGGGAGCAGTACTTC
NA	TRBJ2-3	TRBV21-1	NA	CASSSPRTRCTDTQYF	TGTGCCAGCAGCTCCCCCCGGACTAGGTGCACAGATACGCAGTATTTT
few	TRBJ2-7	TRBV10-2	TRBD2	CASSECSGRASYEQYF	TGCGCCAGCAGTGAGTGTAGCGGGAGGGCCTCATACGAGCAGTACTTC
few	TRBJ2-7	TRBV6-5	TRBD2	CASSSASGGAYEQYF	TGTGCCAGCAGTTCGGCTAGCGGGGGGGCCTACGAGCAGTACTTC
NA	TRBJ2-1	TRBV11-3	TRBD2	CASSLERTSGVNEQFF	TGTGCCAGCAGCTTAGAAAGGACTAGCGGGGTTAATGAGCAGTTCTTC
NA	TRBJ2-7	TRBV6-5	TRBD1	CASSYRGQGSEQYF	TGTGCCAGCAGTTACAGGGGACAGGGGTCCGAGCAGTACTTC
NA	TRBJ2-5	TRBV7-6	TRBD2	CASGLEPGLAGPMGQETQYF	TGTGCCAGCGGCTTGGAACCGGGCCTAGCGGGACCAATGGGACAAGAGACCCAGTACTTC
NA	TRBJ1-3	TRBV18	NA	CASSPENTIYF	TGTGCCAGTTCCCCGGAGAACACCATATATTTT
NA	TRBJ2-7	TRBV30	TRBD1	CAWYRGPGDEQYF	TGTGCCTGGTACAGGGGGCCTGGGGACGAGCAGTACTTC
NA	TRBJ1-3	TRBV11-3	TRBD1	CASSLDLPSDRGENTIYF	TGTGCCAGCAGCTTAGACCTCCCGTCGGACAGGGGTGAAAACACCATATATTTT
NA	TRBJ2-2	TRBV12-5	TRBD1	CASGCPGTGVPTGELFF	TGTGCTAGTGGTTGCCCTGGGACAGGGGTTCCCACCGGGGAGCTGTTTTTT
NA	TRBJ2-1	TRBV25-1	TRBD2	CASSELSGRNSYNEQFF	TGTGCCAGCAGTGAATTGAGCGGGAGGAACTCCTACAATGAGCAGTTCTTC
NA	TRBJ2-5	TRBV4-2	TRBD2	CASSQDVEEGLAGGPDF	TGTGCCAGCAGCCAAGATGTAGAGGAGGGACTAGCGGGAGGGCCGGACTTC
NA	TRBJ2-7	TRBV4-1	TRBD2	CASSQGFDASGSEQYF	TGCGCCAGCAGCCAAGGGTTTGATGCTAGCGGGAGCGAGCAGTACTTC
few	TRBJ1-5	TRBV18	TRBD1	CASSRRTGGGQPQHF	TGTGCCAGCTCACGTCGTACAGGGGGCGGGCAGCCCCAGCATTTT
NA	TRBJ2-2	TRBV28	NA	CASILKPVIPAGELLF	TGTGCCAGCATCCTGAAACCGGTTATACCAGCCGGGGAGCTGCTTTTT
once	TRBJ2-1	TRBV9	TRBD2	CASSVGWGLAGNEQFF	TGTGCCAGCAGCGTAGGCTGGGGGCTAGCGGGCAATGAGCAGTTCTTC
NA	TRBJ1-2	TRBV18	NA	CASSSNEVGGNYGYTF	TGTGCCAGCTCATCCAACGAGGTAGGGGGAAACTATGGCTACACCTTC
NA	TRBJ2-7	TRBV28	TRBD2	CASLGSGTTYEQYF	TGTGCCAGCCTTGGGAGCGGGACCACCTACGAGCAGTACTTC
NA	TRBJ2-1	TRBV18	TRBD1	CASSLRDSSYNEQFF	TGTGCCAGCTCACTCCGGGACAGCTCCTACAATGAGCAGTTCTTC
NA	TRBJ2-1	TRBV15	NA	CATSKPLPPNYFNNEQFF	TGTGCCACCAGCAAGCCTCTGCCCCCCAACTACTTCAACAATGAGCAGTTCTTC
NA	TRBJ2-3	TRBV5-4	NA	CASSPPLQRAKGSDTQYF	TGTGCCAGCAGCCCCCCCCTCCAGCGGGCCAAAGGATCAGATACGCAGTATTTT
NA	TRBJ1-1	TRBV9	NA	CASSPITGSGNTEAFF	TGTGCCAGCAGTCCTATTACAGGGAGTGGGAACACTGAAGCTTTCTTT
NA	TRBJ1-5	TRBV19	NA	CASSIARETQHF	TGTGCCAGTAGTATAGCAAGGGAGACCCAGCATTTT
NA	TRBJ1-4	TRBV30	NA	CAWSWLERSGEKLFF	TGTGCCTGGAGTTGGCTGGAAAGGTCAGGAGAAAAACTGTTTTTT
once	TRBJ2-1	TRBV4-3	TRBD2	CASSQLLAGASYNEQFF	TGCGCCAGCAGCCAATTACTAGCGGGAGCTTCCTACAATGAGCAGTTCTTC
NA	TRBJ2-3	TRBV11-2	TRBD2	CASSQHTSGHIITDTQYF	TGTGCCAGCAGCCAACATACTAGCGGGCATATTATCACAGATACGCAGTATTTT
NA	TRBJ1-2	TRBV18	NA	CASSPPLENYTF	TGTGCCAGCTCCCCTCCTTTAGAAAACTACACCTTC
NA	TRBJ2-7	TRBV7-2	TRBD2	CASSWGLAVTYEQYF	TGTGCCAGCAGCTGGGGACTAGCGGTGACTTACGAGCAGTACTTC
NA	TRBJ2-5	TRBV20-1	TRBD2	CSALAGETQYF	TGCAGCGCGCTAGCGGGAGAGACCCAGTACTTC
NA	TRBJ2-1	TRBV25-1	NA	CASSRRRELDTSTGEQFF	TGTGCCAGCAGCCGCCGGAGGGAGTTAGATACCTCCACTGGTGAGCAGTTCTTC
few	TRBJ2-1	TRBV5-6	NA	CASSGRTPSGEQFF	TGTGCCAGCAGCGGACGGACTCCCTCGGGTGAGCAGTTCTTC
NA	TRBJ1-2	TRBV15	TRBD1	CATSRETGGLHAYGYTF	TGTGCCACCAGCAGGGAGACAGGGGGCCTGCACGCCTATGGCTACACCTTC
NA	TRBJ2-7	TRBV11-3	TRBD1	CASSLERRTGGAYEQYF	TGTGCCAGCAGCTTAGAGAGAAGGACAGGAGGAGCCTACGAGCAGTACTTC